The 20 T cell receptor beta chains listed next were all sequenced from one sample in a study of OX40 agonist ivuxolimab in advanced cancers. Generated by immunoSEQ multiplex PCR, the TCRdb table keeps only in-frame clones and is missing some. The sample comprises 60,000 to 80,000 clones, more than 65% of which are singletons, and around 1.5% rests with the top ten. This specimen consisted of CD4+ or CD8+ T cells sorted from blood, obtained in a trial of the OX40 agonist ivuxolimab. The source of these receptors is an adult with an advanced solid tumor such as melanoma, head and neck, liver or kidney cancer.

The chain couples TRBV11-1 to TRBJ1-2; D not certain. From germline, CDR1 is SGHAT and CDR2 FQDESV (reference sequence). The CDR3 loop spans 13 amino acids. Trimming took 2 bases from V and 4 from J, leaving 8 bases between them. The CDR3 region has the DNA TGTGCCAGCAGCTTAAGTCAGTTCTATGGCTACACCTTC. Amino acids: CASSLSQFYGYTF.

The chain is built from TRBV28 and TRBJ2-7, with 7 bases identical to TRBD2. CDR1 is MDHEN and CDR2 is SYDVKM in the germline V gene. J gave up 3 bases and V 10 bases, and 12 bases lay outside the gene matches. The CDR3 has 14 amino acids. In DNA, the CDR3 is TGTGCCACCCTCCTCAGCGGGATCGGCTACGAGCAGTACTTC. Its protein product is CATLLSGIGYEQYF.

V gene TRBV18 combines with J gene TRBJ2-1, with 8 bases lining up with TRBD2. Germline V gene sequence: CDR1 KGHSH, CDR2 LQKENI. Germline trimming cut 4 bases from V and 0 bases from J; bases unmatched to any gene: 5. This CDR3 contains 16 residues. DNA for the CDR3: TGTGCCAGCTCACTCACTAGCGGAAGCTCCTACAATGAGCAGTTCTTC. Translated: CASSLTSGSSYNEQFF.

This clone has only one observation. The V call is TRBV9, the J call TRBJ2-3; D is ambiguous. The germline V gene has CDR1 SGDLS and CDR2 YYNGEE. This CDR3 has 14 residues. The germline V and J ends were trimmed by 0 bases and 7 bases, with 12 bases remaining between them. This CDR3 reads CASSVDPSVNTQYF. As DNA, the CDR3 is TGTGCCAGCAGCGTAGACCCCTCAGTAAATACGCAGTATTTT.

The CDR3 spells CASSQETGSLYEQYF. The CDR3 region has the DNA TGCGCCAGCAGCCAAGAAACCGGGTCCTTGTACGAGCAGTACTTC. The genes are TRBV4-3 and TRBJ2-7; D unclear. This CDR3 has 15 residues. The V gene lost 0 bases and the J gene lost 4 bases, with 13 bases spanning the gap. Germline CDR1 LGHNA, CDR2 YSLEER.

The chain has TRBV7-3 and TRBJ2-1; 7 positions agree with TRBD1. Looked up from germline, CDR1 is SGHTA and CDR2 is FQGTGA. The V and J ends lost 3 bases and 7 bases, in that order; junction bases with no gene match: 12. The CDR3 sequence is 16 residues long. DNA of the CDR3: TGTGCCAGCAGCTTCCGGGACAGCATTTTGGAGAATGAGCAGTTCTTC. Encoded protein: CASSFRDSILENEQFF.

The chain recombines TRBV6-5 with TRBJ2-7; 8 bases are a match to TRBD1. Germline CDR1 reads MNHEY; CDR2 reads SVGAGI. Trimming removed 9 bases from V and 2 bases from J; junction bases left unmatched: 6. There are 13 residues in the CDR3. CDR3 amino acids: CASTQGAPYEQYF. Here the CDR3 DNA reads TGTGCCAGTACCCAGGGGGCCCCCTACGAGCAGTACTTC.

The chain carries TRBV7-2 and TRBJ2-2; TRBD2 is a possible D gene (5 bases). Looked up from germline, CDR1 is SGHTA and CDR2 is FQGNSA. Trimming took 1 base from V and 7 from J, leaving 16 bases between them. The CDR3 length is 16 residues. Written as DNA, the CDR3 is TGTGCCAGCAGCTTAGACAGCCCCTCGAGCGGCGGGGAGCTGTTTTTT. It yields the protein CASSLDSPSSGGELFF.

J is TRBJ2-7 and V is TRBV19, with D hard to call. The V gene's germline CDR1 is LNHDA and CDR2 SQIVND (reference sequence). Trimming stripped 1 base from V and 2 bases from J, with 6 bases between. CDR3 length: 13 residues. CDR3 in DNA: TGTGCCAGTAGTATAGCCCCTGCCTACGAGCAGTACTTC. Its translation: CASSIAPAYEQYF.

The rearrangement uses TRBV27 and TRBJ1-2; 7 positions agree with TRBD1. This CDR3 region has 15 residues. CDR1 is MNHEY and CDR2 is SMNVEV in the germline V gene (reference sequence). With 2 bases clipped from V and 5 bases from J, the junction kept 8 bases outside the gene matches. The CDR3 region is CASSLREGAGYGYTF. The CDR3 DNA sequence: TGTGCCAGCAGTTTAAGGGAGGGGGCAGGGTATGGCTACACCTTC.

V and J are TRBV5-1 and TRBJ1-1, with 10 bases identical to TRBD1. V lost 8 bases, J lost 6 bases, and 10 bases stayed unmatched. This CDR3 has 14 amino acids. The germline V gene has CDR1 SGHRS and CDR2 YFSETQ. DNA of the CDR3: TGCGCCAGTAATGTGGGGGACAGGGGCTCTGAAGCTTTCTTT. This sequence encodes CASNVGDRGSEAFF.

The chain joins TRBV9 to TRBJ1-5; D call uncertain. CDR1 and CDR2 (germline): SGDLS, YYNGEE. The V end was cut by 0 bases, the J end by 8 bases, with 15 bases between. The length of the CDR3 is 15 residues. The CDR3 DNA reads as TGTGCCAGCAGCGTAGGCCGGGCAAATGAAGAGCCCCAGCATTTT. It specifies CASSVGRANEEPQHF.

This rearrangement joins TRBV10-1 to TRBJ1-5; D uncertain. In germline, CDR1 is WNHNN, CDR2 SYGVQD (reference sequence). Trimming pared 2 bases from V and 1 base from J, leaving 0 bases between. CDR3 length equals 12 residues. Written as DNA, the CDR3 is TGCGCCAGCAGTGAGAGCAATCAGCCCCAGCATTTT. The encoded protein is CASSESNQPQHF.

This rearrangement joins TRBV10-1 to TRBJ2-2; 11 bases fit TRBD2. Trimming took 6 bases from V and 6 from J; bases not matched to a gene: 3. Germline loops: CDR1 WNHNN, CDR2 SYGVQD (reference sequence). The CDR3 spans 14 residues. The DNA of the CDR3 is TGCGCCAGCAGCCCGGGACTAGCGGCCGGGGAGCTGTTTTTT. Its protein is CASSPGLAAGELFF.

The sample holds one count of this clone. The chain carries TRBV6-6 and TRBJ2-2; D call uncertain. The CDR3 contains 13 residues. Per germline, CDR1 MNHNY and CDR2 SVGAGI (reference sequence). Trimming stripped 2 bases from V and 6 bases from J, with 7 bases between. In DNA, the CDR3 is TGTGCCAGCAGTTACGCAGAGTCCGGGGAGCTGTTTTTT. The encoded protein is CASSYAESGELFF.

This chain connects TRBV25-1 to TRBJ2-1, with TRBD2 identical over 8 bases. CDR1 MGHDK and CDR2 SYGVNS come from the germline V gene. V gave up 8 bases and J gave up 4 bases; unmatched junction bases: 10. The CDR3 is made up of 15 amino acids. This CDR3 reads CASEALAGLYNEQFF. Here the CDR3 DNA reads TGTGCCAGCGAGGCGCTAGCGGGCCTATACAATGAGCAGTTCTTC.

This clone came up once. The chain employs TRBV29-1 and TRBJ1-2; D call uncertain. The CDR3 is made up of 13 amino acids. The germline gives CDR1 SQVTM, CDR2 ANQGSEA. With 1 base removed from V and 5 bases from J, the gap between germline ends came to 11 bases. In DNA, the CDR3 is TGCAGCGTTGAAGGTCAGGAAAAGTATGGCTACACCTTC. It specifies CSVEGQEKYGYTF.

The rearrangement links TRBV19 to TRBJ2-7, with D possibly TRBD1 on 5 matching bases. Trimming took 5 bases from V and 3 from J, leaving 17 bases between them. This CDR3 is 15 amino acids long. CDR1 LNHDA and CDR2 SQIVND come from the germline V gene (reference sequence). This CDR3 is CASSLPGRANYEQYF. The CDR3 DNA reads TGTGCCAGTAGTCTCCCGGGCAGGGCAAACTACGAGCAGTACTTC.

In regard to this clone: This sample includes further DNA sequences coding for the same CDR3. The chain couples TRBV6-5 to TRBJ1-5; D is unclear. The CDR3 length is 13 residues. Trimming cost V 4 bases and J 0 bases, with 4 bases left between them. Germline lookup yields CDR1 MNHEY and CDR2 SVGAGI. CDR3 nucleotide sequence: TGTGCCAGCAGTTTCAATAGCAATCAGCCCCAGCATTTT. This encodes CASSFNSNQPQHF.

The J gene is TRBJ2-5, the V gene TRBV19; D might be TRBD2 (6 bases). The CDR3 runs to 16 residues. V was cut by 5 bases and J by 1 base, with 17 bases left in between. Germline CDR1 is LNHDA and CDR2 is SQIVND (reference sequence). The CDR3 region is CASSRMGGRLQETQYF. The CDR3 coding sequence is TGTGCCAGTAGTCGAATGGGAGGACGGCTCCAAGAGACCCAGTACTTC. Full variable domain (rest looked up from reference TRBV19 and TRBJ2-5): DGGITQSPKYLFRKEGQNVTLSCEQNLNHDAMYWYRQDPGQGLRLIYYSQIVNDFQKGDIAEGYSVSREKKESFPLTVTSAQKNPTAFYLCASSRMGGRLQETQYFGPGTRLLVL.